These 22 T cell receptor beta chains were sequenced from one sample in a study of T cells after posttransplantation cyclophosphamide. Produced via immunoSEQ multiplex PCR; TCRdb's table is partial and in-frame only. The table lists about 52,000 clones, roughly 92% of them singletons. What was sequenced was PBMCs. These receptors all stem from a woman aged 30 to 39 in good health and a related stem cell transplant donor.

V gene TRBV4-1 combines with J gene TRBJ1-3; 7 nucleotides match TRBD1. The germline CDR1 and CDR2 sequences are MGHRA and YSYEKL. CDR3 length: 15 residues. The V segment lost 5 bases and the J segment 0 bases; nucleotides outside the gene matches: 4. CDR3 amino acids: CASSIGQVSGNTIYF. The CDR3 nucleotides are TGCGCCAGCAGCATTGGACAGGTCTCTGGAAACACCATATATTTT.

The CDR3 DNA reads TGTGCCAGCAGTTACCGGAACACTGAAGCTTTCTTT. Translated, it gives CASSYRNTEAFF. The V call is TRBV6-5, the J call TRBJ1-1, with no clear D. CDR3 length equals 12 residues. The germline V gene has CDR1 MNHEY and CDR2 SVGAGI. V was trimmed by 2 bases and J by 1 base, leaving 2 bases between them.

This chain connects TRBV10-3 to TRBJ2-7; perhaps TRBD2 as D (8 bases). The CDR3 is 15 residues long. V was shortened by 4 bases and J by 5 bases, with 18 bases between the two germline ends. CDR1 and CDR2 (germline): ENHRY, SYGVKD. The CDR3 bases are TGTGCCATCAGTGCTTCGGGAGGGGGCATGAACGAGCAGTACTTC. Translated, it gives CAISASGGGMNEQYF.

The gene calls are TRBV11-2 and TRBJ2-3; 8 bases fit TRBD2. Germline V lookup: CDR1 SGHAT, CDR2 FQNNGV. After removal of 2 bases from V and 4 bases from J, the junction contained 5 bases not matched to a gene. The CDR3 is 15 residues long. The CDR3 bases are TGTGCCAGCAGCTTACACGGGGGGGCCGCAGATACGCAGTATTTT. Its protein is CASSLHGGAADTQYF. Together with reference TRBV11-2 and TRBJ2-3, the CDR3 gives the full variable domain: EAGVAQSPRYKIIEKRQSVAFWCNPISGHATLYWYQQILGQGPKLLIQFQNNGVVDDSQLPKDRFSAERLKGVDSTLKIQPAKLEDSAVYLCASSLHGGAADTQYFGPGTRLTVL.

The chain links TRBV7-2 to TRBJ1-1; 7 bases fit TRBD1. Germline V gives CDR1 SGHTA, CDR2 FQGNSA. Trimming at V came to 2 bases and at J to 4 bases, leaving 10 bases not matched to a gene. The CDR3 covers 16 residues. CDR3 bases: TGTGCCAGCAGCTTATGGGGGAACAGGGGAGGCACTGAAGCTTTCTTT. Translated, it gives CASSLWGNRGGTEAFF.

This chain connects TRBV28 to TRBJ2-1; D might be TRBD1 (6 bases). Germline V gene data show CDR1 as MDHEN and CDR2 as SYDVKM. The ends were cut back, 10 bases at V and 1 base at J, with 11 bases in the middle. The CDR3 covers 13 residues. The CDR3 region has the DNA TGTGCCACACACAGGGCTTCCTACAATGAGCAGTTCTTC. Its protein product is CATHRASYNEQFF.

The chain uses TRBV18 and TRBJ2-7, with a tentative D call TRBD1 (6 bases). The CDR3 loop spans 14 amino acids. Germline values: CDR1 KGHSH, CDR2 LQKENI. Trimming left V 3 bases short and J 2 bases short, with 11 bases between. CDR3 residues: CASSPTDRTYEQYF. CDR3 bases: TGTGCCAGCTCACCTACGGACAGAACCTACGAGCAGTACTTC.

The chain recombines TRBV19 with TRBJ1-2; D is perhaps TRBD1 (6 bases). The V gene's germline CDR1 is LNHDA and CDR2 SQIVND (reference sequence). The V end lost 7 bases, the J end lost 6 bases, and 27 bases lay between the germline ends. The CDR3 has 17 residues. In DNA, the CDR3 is TGTGCCAGTATTCAACGAGCCGGGACACCAGGATGGAATGGCTACACCTTC. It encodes CASIQRAGTPGWNGYTF. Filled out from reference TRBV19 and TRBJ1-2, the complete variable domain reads DGGITQSPKYLFRKEGQNVTLSCEQNLNHDAMYWYRQDPGQGLRLIYYSQIVNDFQKGDIAEGYSVSREKKESFPLTVTSAQKNPTAFYLCASIQRAGTPGWNGYTFGSGTRLTVV.

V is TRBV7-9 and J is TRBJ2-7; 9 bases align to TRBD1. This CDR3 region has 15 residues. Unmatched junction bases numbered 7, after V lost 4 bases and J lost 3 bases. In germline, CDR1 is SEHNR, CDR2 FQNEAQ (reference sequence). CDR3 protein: CASSSGQGRSYEQYF. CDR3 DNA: TGTGCCAGCAGCTCCGGACAGGGGAGAAGCTACGAGCAGTACTTC.

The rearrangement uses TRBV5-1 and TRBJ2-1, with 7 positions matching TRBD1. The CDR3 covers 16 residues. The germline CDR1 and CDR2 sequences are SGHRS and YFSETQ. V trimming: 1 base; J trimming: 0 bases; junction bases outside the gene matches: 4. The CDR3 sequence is CASSLWGTASYNEQFF. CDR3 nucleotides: TGCGCCAGCAGCTTGTGGGGGACAGCCTCCTACAATGAGCAGTTCTTC.

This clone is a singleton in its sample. The CDR3 region is CASSIQTGIVAGYTF. The CDR3 DNA follows: TGTGCCAGTAGTATACAGACAGGAATCGTTGCGGGCTACACCTTC. The chain carries TRBV19 and TRBJ1-2, with a weak D call TRBD1 (6 bases). The CDR3 runs to 15 residues. In germline, CDR1 is LNHDA, CDR2 SQIVND (reference sequence). Deletions cut 2 bases from V and 8 bases from J, with 18 bases between.

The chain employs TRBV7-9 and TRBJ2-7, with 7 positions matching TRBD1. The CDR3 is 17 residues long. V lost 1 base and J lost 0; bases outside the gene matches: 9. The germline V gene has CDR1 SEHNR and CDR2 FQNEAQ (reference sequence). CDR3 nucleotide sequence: TGTGCCAGCAGCTTAGGGCTACTCCGGGACAGCTCCTACGAGCAGTACTTC. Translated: CASSLGLLRDSSYEQYF.

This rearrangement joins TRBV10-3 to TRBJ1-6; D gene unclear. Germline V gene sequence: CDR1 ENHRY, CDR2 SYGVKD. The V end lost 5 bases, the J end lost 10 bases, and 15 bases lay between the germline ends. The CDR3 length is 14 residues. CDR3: CAISLRVVGSPLHF. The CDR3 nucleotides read TGTGCCATCAGTCTGCGAGTCGTGGGCTCACCCCTCCACTTT.

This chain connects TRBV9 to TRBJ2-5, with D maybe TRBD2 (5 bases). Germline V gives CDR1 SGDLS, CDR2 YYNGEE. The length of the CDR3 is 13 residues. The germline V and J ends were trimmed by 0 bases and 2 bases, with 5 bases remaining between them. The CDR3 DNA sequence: TGTGCCAGCAGCGTAGCGGGACAAGAGACCCAGTACTTC. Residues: CASSVAGQETQYF. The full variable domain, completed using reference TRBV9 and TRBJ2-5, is DSGVTQTPKHLITATGQRVTLRCSPRSGDLSVYWYQQSLDQGLQFLIQYYNGEERAKGNILERFSAQQFPDLHSELNLSSLELGDSALYFCASSVAGQETQYFGPGTRLLVL.

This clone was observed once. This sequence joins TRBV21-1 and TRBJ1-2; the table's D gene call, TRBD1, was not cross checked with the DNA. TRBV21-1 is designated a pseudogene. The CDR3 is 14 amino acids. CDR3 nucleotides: TGTGCCAGCAGAACGACAGGGGTATACTATGGCTACACCTTC. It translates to CASRTTGVYYGYTF.

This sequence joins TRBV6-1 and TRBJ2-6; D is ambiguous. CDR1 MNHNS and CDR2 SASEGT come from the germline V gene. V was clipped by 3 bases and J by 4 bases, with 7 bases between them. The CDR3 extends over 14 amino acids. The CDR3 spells CASSERWGANVLTF. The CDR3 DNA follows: TGTGCCAGCAGTGAGCGGTGGGGGGCCAACGTCCTGACTTTC.

DNA for the CDR3: TGTGCCAGCAGCGTAGCTGACGGGGCCCTGCGGGGAGTCACAGATACGCAGTATTTT. Its translation is CASSVADGALRGVTDTQYF. V is TRBV9 and J is TRBJ2-3; possibly TRBD2 for D (6 bases). CDR1 is SGDLS, CDR2 YYNGEE, per germline. The V and J ends lost 0 bases and 2 bases respectively, with 22 bases between them. This CDR3 has 19 residues.

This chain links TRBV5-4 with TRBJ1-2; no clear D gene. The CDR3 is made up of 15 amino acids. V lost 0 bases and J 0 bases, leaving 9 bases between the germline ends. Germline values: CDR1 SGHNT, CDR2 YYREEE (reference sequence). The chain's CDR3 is CASSLGQVTNYGYTF. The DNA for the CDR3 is TGTGCCAGCAGCTTGGGGCAGGTGACTAACTATGGCTACACCTTC.

The CDR3 DNA reads TGTGCCAGCAGGGTAATACGGTCGGGAGAGACCCAGTACTTC. It specifies CASRVIRSGETQYF. V and J are TRBV6-1 and TRBJ2-5; no definite D call. V lost 6 bases to trimming and J lost 4 bases, with 15 bases between them. The V gene's germline CDR1 is MNHNS and CDR2 SASEGT. This CDR3 has 14 amino acids.

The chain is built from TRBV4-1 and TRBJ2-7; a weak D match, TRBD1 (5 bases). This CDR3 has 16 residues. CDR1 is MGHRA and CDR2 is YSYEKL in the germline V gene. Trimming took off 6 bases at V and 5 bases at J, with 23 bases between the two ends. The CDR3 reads CASRHRPRSRAHEQYF. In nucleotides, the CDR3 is TGCGCCAGCAGACATAGACCTCGTTCCAGGGCCCACGAGCAGTACTTC.

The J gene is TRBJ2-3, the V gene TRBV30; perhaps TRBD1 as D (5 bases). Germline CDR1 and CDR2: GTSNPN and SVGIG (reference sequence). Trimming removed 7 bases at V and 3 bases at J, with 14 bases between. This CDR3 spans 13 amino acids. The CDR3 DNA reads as TGTGCCTTAATGGGCAGGGAAACAGATACGCAGTATTTT. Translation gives CALMGRETDTQYF.

The CDR3 DNA sequence: TGTGCCAGCAGCTTAGCATATGGGGGTCTCGATTATCAGAACAGGGCTGGAAACACCATATATTTT. It specifies CASSLAYGGLDYQNRAGNTIYF. The chain combines TRBV7-8 with TRBJ1-3, with a possible D match to TRBD1 (6 bases). This CDR3 region has 22 residues. The germline V gene has CDR1 SGHVS and CDR2 FQNEAQ. V lost 0 bases, J lost 2 bases, and 29 bases lay in between.